One and the same sample provided the 26 T cell receptor beta chains below, sequenced in a study of OX40 agonist ivuxolimab in advanced cancers. Sequencing was performed with immunoSEQ multiplex PCR; in TCRdb, only in-frame clones are kept and a portion is missing. The sample consists of 55,000 to 70,000 clones, roughly 90% of them appearing once. The sample here was CD4+ or CD8+ T cells sorted from blood, taken in a trial of the OX40 agonist ivuxolimab. These TCRs come from an adult with an advanced solid tumor such as melanoma, head and neck, liver or kidney cancer.

The chain couples TRBV27 to TRBJ2-1; TRBD2 agrees at 16 bases. Germline loops: CDR1 MNHEY, CDR2 SMNVEV (reference sequence). V trimming: 5 bases; J trimming: 7 bases; junction bases outside the gene matches: 11. The CDR3 loop spans 18 amino acids. This CDR3 is CASSPFPGLAGGPNEQFF. The CDR3 DNA reads as TGTGCCAGCAGTCCGTTCCCGGGACTAGCGGGGGGGCCAAATGAGCAGTTCTTC.

This clone was seen only once. J is TRBJ2-3 and V is TRBV4-1, with D possibly called TRBD1 or TRBD2 (5 bases each). The V gene's germline CDR1 is MGHRA and CDR2 YSYEKL. V was trimmed by 3 bases and J by 8 bases, leaving 15 bases between them. The length of the CDR3 is 14 residues. The CDR3 DNA reads as TGCGCCAGCAGCCAGCCTGGGACCCGCGGTACGCAGTATTTT. It codes for CASSQPGTRGTQYF.

CDR3 sequence (DNA): TGCGCCAGCAGCTTGGTCCCCCTCACCGGGGAGCTGTTTTTT. This sequence encodes CASSLVPLTGELFF. The chain combines TRBV5-1 with TRBJ2-2; D unresolved. The V and J ends lost 0 bases and 4 bases respectively, with 7 bases between them. This CDR3 is built from 14 residues. The germline CDR1 and CDR2 sequences are SGHRS and YFSETQ.

The chain has TRBV9 and TRBJ2-7; D gene ambiguous. CDR3 length: 15 residues. Trimming stripped 0 bases from V and 0 bases from J, with 10 bases between. The germline V gene encodes CDR1 SGDLS and CDR2 YYNGEE. DNA of the CDR3: TGTGCCAGCAGCGTAGGGGCGGATAACTCCTACGAGCAGTACTTC. It codes for CASSVGADNSYEQYF. The entire variable domain, with the rest obtained from reference TRBV9 and TRBJ2-7, is as follows: DSGVTQTPKHLITATGQRVTLRCSPRSGDLSVYWYQQSLDQGLQFLIQYYNGEERAKGNILERFSAQQFPDLHSELNLSSLELGDSALYFCASSVGADNSYEQYFGPGTRLTVT.

This chain connects TRBV11-2 to TRBJ1-2, with 9 bases matching TRBD1. Per the germline V gene, CDR1 is SGHAT and CDR2 is FQNNGV. The CDR3 spans 13 residues. Trimming at V came to 3 bases and at J to 7 bases, leaving 3 bases not matched to a gene. CDR3 coding DNA: TGTGCCAGCAGCTTGGGGACAGGGTTTGGCTACACCTTC. It yields the protein CASSLGTGFGYTF.

The chain employs TRBV7-2 and TRBJ1-5; D remains ambiguous. V dropped 4 bases and J dropped 2 bases, with 15 bases sitting between them. There are 16 residues in the CDR3. Germline lookup yields CDR1 SGHTA and CDR2 FQGNSA. The CDR3: CASSSRVWEGNQPQHF. The CDR3 region has the DNA TGTGCCAGCAGCTCCAGAGTGTGGGAGGGCAATCAGCCCCAGCATTTT.

The sample holds one count of this clone. The chain is built from TRBV19 and TRBJ1-5; 8 nucleotides line up with TRBD1. Germline lookup yields CDR1 LNHDA and CDR2 SQIVND (reference sequence). The CDR3 runs 14 residues. J gave up 6 bases and V 10 bases, and 11 bases lay outside the gene matches. For the CDR3, the DNA is TGTGCCACCTATGGGACAGGAGGAGGTCAGCCCCAGCATTTT. Encoded protein: CATYGTGGGQPQHF.

This rearrangement joins TRBV15 to TRBJ1-3; unclear D gene. The CDR3 covers 15 residues. The V gene's germline CDR1 is LNHNV and CDR2 YYDKDF (reference sequence). Trimming took 5 bases from V and 3 from J, leaving 14 bases between them. CDR3 sequence (DNA): TGTGCCACCAGCCCCGGAGCCTGGGGTGGAAACACCATATATTTT. Its protein is CATSPGAWGGNTIYF.

The V gene is TRBV7-7, the J gene TRBJ2-7, with D possibly being TRBD2 (6 bases). There are 13 residues in the CDR3. The germline V gene encodes CDR1 SSHAT and CDR2 FNYEAQ (reference sequence). Trimming cost V 3 bases and J 6 bases, with 12 bases left between them. As DNA, the CDR3 is TGTGCCAGCAGCTTTACCCCCGGGGGCGAGCAGTACTTC. It codes for CASSFTPGGEQYF. Complete variable domain (other parts from reference TRBV7-7 and TRBJ2-7): GAGVSQSPRYKVTKRGQDVTLRCDPISSHATLYWYQQALGQGPEFLTYFNYEAQPDKSGLPSDRFSAERPEGSISTLTIQRTEQRDSAMYRCASSFTPGGEQYFGPGTRLTVT.

The chain couples TRBV7-6 to TRBJ2-7; the D is unclear. V was shortened by 1 base and J by 2 bases, with 12 bases between the two germline ends. Germline lookup yields CDR1 SGHVS and CDR2 FNYEAQ. The CDR3 has 15 residues. The CDR3 here is CASSLERPSAYEQYF. The CDR3 DNA reads as TGTGCCAGCAGCTTAGAGAGACCATCTGCCTACGAGCAGTACTTC.

J is TRBJ1-5 and V is TRBV2; D possibly corresponds to TRBD1 (5 bases). V lost 10 bases and J lost 3, with 19 bases in between. The CDR3 extends over 15 amino acids. Germline loops: CDR1 SNHLY, CDR2 FYNNEI. The CDR3 protein is CAIGGIEGLNQPQHF. The CDR3, as DNA: TGTGCCATTGGGGGGATAGAGGGCCTCAATCAGCCCCAGCATTTT.

This chain uses TRBV5-6 with TRBJ2-1; D not certain. The germline V gene encodes CDR1 SGHDT and CDR2 YYEEEE. The CDR3 runs 11 residues. V was clipped by 7 bases and J by 7 bases, with 9 bases between them. CDR3 sequence: CASAIGNEQFF. CDR3 nucleotide sequence: TGTGCCAGCGCGATTGGGAATGAGCAGTTCTTC.

The rearrangement joins TRBV14 to TRBJ2-2; D call uncertain. The CDR3 length is 12 residues. With 5 bases removed from V and 6 bases from J, the gap between germline ends came to 7 bases. Per the germline V gene, CDR1 is SGHDN and CDR2 is FVKESK. This CDR3 is CASSTFSGELFF. The CDR3 region has the DNA TGTGCCAGCAGCACATTTTCCGGGGAGCTGTTTTTT. Filled out from reference TRBV14 and TRBJ2-2, the complete variable domain reads EAGVTQFPSHSVIEKGQTVTLRCDPISGHDNLYWYRRVMGKEIKFLLHFVKESKQDESGMPNNRFLAERTGGTYSTLKVQPAELEDSGVYFCASSTFSGELFFGEGSRLTVL.

The chain employs TRBV5-1 and TRBJ1-2; maybe TRBD1 (5 bases). The CDR3 is 13 residues long. V lost 0 bases, J lost 3 bases, and 6 bases lay in between. The germline CDR1 and CDR2 sequences are SGHRS and YFSETQ. The CDR3 reads CASSLGGDYGYTF. The CDR3 DNA is TGCGCCAGCAGCTTGGGAGGGGACTATGGCTACACCTTC.

The V call is TRBV6-5, the J call TRBJ1-2, with D unresolved. The CDR3 totals 12 residues. The germline gives CDR1 MNHEY, CDR2 SVGAGI. V gave up 5 bases and J gave up 7 bases, with 11 bases separating them. CDR3 DNA: TGTGCCAGCAGTCCCAGTGGTAGTGGCTACACCTTC. Its translation: CASSPSGSGYTF.

The chain carries TRBV13 and TRBJ2-3; 9 positions agree with TRBD2. The germline V gene encodes CDR1 PRHDT and CDR2 FYEKMQ (reference sequence). With 3 bases clipped from V and 4 bases from J, the junction kept 2 bases outside the gene matches. This CDR3 has 14 amino acids. CDR3: CASSFGGGADTQYF. DNA for the CDR3: TGTGCCAGCAGCTTCGGCGGGGGGGCAGATACGCAGTATTTT.

The J gene is TRBJ2-7, the V gene TRBV13; TRBD2 matches 8 bases. The CDR3 length is 16 residues. Germline loops: CDR1 PRHDT, CDR2 FYEKMQ (reference sequence). After removal of 5 bases from V and 0 bases from J, the junction contained 9 bases not matched to a gene. In nucleotides, the CDR3 is TGTGCCAGCAGCACCCAGCGGGGGAGTCTCTCCTACGAGCAGTACTTC. It specifies CASSTQRGSLSYEQYF.

The chain is built from TRBV5-1 and TRBJ2-7; 8 bases align to TRBD1. Unmatched junction bases numbered 7, after V lost 3 bases and J lost 2 bases. This CDR3 spans 15 amino acids. Looked up from germline, CDR1 is SGHRS and CDR2 is YFSETQ. The CDR3 spells CASSSPGGTTYEQYF. The CDR3 nucleotides are TGCGCCAGCAGCTCCCCAGGGGGCACCACCTACGAGCAGTACTTC.

The rearrangement joins TRBV5-1 to TRBJ1-1; D is unresolved. V gave up 1 base and J gave up 0 bases, with 1 base separating them. Germline V CDR1 and CDR2: SGHRS, YFSETQ. The CDR3 loop spans 12 amino acids. CDR3 in amino acids: CASSLLNTEAFF. The CDR3 coding sequence is TGCGCCAGCAGCTTGCTGAACACTGAAGCTTTCTTT. The whole variable domain, filled in from reference TRBV5-1 and TRBJ1-1, reads KAGVTQTPRYLIKTRGQQVTLSCSPISGHRSVSWYQQTPGQGLQFLFEYFSETQRNKGNFPGRFSGRQFSNSRSEMNVSTLELGDSALYLCASSLLNTEAFFGQGTRLTVV.

V usage is TRBV5-1 and J usage is TRBJ2-3; 7 bases align to TRBD1. The germline gives CDR1 SGHRS, CDR2 YFSETQ. This CDR3 has 15 amino acids. The ends lost 4 bases at V and 1 base at J; junction bases unmatched: 6. CDR3: CASSPPGTGTDTQYF. CDR3 nucleotides: TGCGCCAGCAGCCCACCCGGGACAGGCACAGATACGCAGTATTTT.

Points on this clone: The same CDR3 arises from other DNA sequences in this sample as well. J is TRBJ1-1 and V is TRBV7-9; 7 bases fit TRBD1. This CDR3 has 14 amino acids. CDR1 and CDR2 (germline): SEHNR, FQNEAQ (reference sequence). V lost 3 bases to trimming and J lost 1 base; unmatched junction nucleotides: 2. In DNA, the CDR3 is TGTGCCAGCAGCTTCCAGGGGGGGAACACTGAAGCTTTCTTT. It translates to CASSFQGGNTEAFF.

The chain links TRBV18 to TRBJ1-5; D call uncertain. The CDR3 spans 14 residues. Looked up from germline, CDR1 is KGHSH and CDR2 is LQKENI. V gave up 2 bases and J gave up 7 bases, with 12 bases separating them. The CDR3 DNA follows: TGTGCCAGCTCACCATCCAGAAAGGGCCAGCCCCAGCATTTT. This gives the protein CASSPSRKGQPQHF.

The rearrangement uses TRBV9 and TRBJ2-3; 15 bases line up with TRBD2. V was clipped by 3 bases and J by 0 bases; unmatched bases: 14. The CDR3 extends over 21 amino acids. CDR1 and CDR2 from the germline V gene are SGDLS and YYNGEE. CDR3 coding DNA: TGTGCCAGCAGCGAGCCTTTATCGGGGACTAGCGGGGGGCCTAGCACAGATACGCAGTATTTT. It specifies CASSEPLSGTSGGPSTDTQYF.

The rearrangement uses TRBV9 and TRBJ2-5, with 8 nucleotides matching TRBD2. V shed 6 bases, J shed 2 bases, and the junction held 15 bases outside the gene matches. CDR3 length equals 17 residues. Germline V gene lookup returns CDR1 SGDLS and CDR2 YYNGEE. This CDR3 is CASNPYGGGPPQETQYF. In nucleotides, the CDR3 is TGTGCCAGCAACCCATACGGCGGGGGGCCTCCACAAGAGACCCAGTACTTC.

This chain connects TRBV4-3 to TRBJ2-7; 9 positions agree with TRBD1. The CDR3 has 13 amino acids. The V gene's germline CDR1 is LGHNA and CDR2 YSLEER. The V segment lost 6 bases and the J segment 3 bases; nucleotides outside the gene matches: 3. Written as DNA, the CDR3 is TGCGCCAGCAGTAAGGGACAGGGCTACGAGCAGTACTTC. Its protein is CASSKGQGYEQYF.

This clone was recorded once. This chain connects TRBV4-1 to TRBJ1-2; unclear D gene. Germline loops: CDR1 MGHRA, CDR2 YSYEKL. The V gene lost 4 bases and the J gene lost 6 bases, with 21 bases spanning the gap. The CDR3 covers 16 residues. DNA for the CDR3: TGCGCCAGCAGCCGAGAAGATGGCAGGAAGAAAGATGGCTACACCTTC. This sequence encodes CASSREDGRKKDGYTF.